The clone carrying this TCR beta chain was counted at least ten times. Its antigen is not identified. The record originates from a study of response to subunit inactivated influenza vaccine. Study-level findings and limits: Few additional T cells are recruited per seasonal influenza vaccination, authors suggested.

Using its own MiXCR run on the RT-PCR reads, TCRdb lists one record per CDR3 protein. This sample has fewer than 650,000 distinct CDR3 sequences, with about an eighth found just once. This receptor was obtained from a man between 45 and 60 years old who received an inactivated influenza vaccine. Material: PBMCs from blood, obtained roughly 46 days after vaccination.

Here the CDR3 DNA reads TGTGCCAGCAGCCCAAAGACAAGACTGAACACTGAAGCTTTCTTT. Amino acid sequence: CASSPKTRLNTEAFF. The gene calls are TRBV7-9 and TRBJ1-1; D call uncertain. The CDR3 contains 15 residues. Germline CDR1 SEHNR, CDR2 FQNEAQ (reference sequence). The V gene lost 5 bases and the J gene lost 0 bases, with 13 bases spanning the gap.